This record concerns one T cell receptor beta chain sequence. Its antigen is currently not known. Base qualities are not recorded, but no much larger clone differs from it by a single base. Whole blood was collected in K2EDTA tubes by collaborating institutions according to the institutions' own protocols. For TCRbeta analysis, collaborators shipped samples in one of three forms: frozen whole blood, isolated PBMCs, or DNA extracted from either of those sample types. V is reduced by 5 bases and J by 8 bases, leaving a spacing of 18 bases between them. Inclusive of the bounding cysteine and phenylalanine, the CDR3 is 14 residues long. The retained sequence is limited to the CDR3, 42 bases, with the frame set at the first base. As encoded in the germline V gene, CDR1 is SGHNT while CDR2 is YENEEA. This sample is part of a study of blood T cell repertoires in COVID-19 (dated by TCRdb to 2020 to 2021). Describing the broader study: Samples from collaborators originated in the United States, Italy and Spain and spanned both the acute and convalescent phases of COVID-19. The material from the prospective study consisted of cDNA or gDNA derived from T cells, B-cell-depleted T cells, or PBMCs. Subjects who had been exposed to COVID-19, were actively infected with it, or had recovered from it provided the deeply sampled blood TCRbeta repertoires that made up the dataset. A freely available public database, intended as a resource for researchers studying the immune response to SARS-CoV-2, is where the repertoires were released. The samples were drawn from the first 160 participants of the ongoing ImmuneRACE study and from 1,200 or so subjects provided by 6 global collaborators. A de-identified subject ID, COVID-19 status, age in years and sex were almost always included in the sample metadata. HLA class I and class II types, where available, came from metadata supplied by the sample provider rather than from assay-based typing.

The immunoSEQ Assay, a bias-controlled multiplex PCR, was used to amplify TCRbeta CDR3 regions from genomic DNA. Per the authors' processing: Nucleated cell counts per sample were estimated from amplification of reference gene primers within the assay. To quantify the absolute abundance of each unique TCRbeta CDR3 rearrangement, sequence reads were collapsed and filtered. For each sample, productive Simpson clonality was calculated by taking the square root of Simpson's diversity index across productive rearrangements. TCRdb provides this immuneACCESS table in a form limited to in-frame rearrangements. Some clones are lacking; in checked studies, under half of them reflect an unresolved V gene, and why the rest are absent is not known. The V and J calls and the clone size are those of that table, but D and trimming were determined from the DNA. Present in this sample are under 55,000 clones, roughly 87% of which were seen just once. The leading ten clones occupy over 11% of the sample.

Broad study findings and their caveats: How much clinical and demographic metadata was included differed by source and by participant, and the metadata was provided uncurated.

The source is a human donor in a cohort sampled during active COVID-19. The specimen was peripheral blood. The V and J segments used are TRBV11-3 and TRBJ2-5, with the identity of the D gene unclear. CDR3 loop: CASSKETYFGTQYF. The DNA reads as follows: TGTGCCAGCAGCAAAGAAACTTACTTCGGTACCCAGTACTTC.